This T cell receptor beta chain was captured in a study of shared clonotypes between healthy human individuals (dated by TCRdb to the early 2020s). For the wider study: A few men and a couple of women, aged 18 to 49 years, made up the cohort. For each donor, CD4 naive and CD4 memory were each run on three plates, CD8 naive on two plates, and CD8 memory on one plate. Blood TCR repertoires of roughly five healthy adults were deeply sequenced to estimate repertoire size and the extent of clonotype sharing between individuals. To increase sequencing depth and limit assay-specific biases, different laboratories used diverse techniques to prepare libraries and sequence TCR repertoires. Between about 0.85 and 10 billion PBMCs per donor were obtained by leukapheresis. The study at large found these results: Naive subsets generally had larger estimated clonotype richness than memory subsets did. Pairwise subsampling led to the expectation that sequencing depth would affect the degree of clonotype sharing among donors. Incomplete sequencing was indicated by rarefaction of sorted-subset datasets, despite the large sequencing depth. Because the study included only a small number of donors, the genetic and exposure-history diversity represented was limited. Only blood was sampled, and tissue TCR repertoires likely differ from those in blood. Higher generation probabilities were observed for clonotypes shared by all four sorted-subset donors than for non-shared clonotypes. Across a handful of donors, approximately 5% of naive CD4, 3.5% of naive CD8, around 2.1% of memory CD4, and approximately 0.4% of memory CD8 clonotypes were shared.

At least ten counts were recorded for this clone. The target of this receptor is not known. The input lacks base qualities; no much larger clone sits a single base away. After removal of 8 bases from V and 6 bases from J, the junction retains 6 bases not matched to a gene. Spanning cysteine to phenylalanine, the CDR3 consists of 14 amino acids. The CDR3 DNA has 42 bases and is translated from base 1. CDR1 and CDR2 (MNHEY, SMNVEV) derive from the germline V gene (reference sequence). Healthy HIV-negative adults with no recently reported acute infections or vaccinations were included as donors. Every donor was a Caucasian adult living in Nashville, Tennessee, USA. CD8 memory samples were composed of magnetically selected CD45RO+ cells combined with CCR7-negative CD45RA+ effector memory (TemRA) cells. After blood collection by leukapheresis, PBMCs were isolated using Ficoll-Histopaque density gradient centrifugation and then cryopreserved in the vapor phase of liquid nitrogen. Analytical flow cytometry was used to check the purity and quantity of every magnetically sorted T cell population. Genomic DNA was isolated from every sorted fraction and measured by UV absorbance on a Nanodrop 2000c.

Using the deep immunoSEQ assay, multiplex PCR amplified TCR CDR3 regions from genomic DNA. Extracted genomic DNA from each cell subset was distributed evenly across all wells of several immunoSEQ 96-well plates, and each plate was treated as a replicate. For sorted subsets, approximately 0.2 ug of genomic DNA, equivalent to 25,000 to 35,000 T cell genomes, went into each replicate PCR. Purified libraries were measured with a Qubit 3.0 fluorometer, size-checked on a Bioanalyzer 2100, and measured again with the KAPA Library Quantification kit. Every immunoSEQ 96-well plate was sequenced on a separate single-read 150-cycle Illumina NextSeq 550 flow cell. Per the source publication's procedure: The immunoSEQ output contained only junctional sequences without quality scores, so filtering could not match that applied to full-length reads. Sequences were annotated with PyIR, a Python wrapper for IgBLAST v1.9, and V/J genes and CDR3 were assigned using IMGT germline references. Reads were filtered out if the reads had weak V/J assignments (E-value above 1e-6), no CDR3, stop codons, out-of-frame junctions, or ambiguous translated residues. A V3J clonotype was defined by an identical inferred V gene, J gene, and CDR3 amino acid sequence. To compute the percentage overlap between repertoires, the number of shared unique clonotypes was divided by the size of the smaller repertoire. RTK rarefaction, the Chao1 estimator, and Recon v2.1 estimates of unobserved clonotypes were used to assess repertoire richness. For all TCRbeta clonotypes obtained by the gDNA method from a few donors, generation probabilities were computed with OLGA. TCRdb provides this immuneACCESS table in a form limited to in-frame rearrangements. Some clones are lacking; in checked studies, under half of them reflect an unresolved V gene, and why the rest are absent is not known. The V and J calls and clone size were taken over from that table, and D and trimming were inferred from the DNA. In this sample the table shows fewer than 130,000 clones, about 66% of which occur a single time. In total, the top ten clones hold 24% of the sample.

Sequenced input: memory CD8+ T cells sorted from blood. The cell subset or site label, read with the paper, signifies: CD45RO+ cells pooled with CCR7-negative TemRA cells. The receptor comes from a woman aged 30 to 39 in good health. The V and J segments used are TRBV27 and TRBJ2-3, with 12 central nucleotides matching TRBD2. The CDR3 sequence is CASRLAGEADTQYF. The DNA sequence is TGTGCCAGCCGACTAGCGGGAGAGGCGGATACGCAGTATTTT.